One and the same sample provided the 29 T cell receptor beta chains below, sequenced in a study of blood T cell repertoires in COVID-19. Clones were sequenced by immunoSEQ multiplex PCR, and TCRdb holds only the in-frame ones, with some missing. The sample lists approximately 430,000 clones, about nine tenths occurring once. The sample taken for sequencing was peripheral blood. The origin of the receptors is a woman in her thirties with active or convalescent COVID-19.

J is TRBJ1-5 and V is TRBV19, with D tentatively TRBD1 (6 bases). This CDR3 is 17 amino acids long. Trimming removed 3 bases from V and 1 base from J, with 16 bases in between. CDR1 is LNHDA and CDR2 is SQIVND in the germline V gene (reference sequence). DNA of the CDR3: TGTGCCAGTAGTATCGTCGGGGGGCCTAAGAGCAATCAGCCCCAGCATTTT. Translation: CASSIVGGPKSNQPQHF. The complete variable domain, with remaining parts taken from reference TRBV19 and TRBJ1-5, reads DGGITQSPKYLFRKEGQNVTLSCEQNLNHDAMYWYRQDPGQGLRLIYYSQIVNDFQKGDIAEGYSVSREKKESFPLTVTSAQKNPTAFYLCASSIVGGPKSNQPQHFGDGTRLSIL.

This chain joins TRBV7-9 and TRBJ2-7; D call uncertain. The CDR3 loop spans 14 amino acids. The germline gives CDR1 SEHNR, CDR2 FQNEAQ (reference sequence). The V end lost 8 bases, the J end lost 2 bases, and 16 bases lay between the germline ends. The CDR3 coding sequence is TGTGCCAGCGGAGACGTTGGCGGAACCTACGAGCAGTACTTC. This gives the protein CASGDVGGTYEQYF.

The V call is TRBV4-1, the J call TRBJ1-6, with 8 bases lining up with TRBD1. With 1 base clipped from V and 10 bases from J, the junction kept 15 bases outside the gene matches. The germline gives CDR1 MGHRA, CDR2 YSYEKL. The CDR3 has 18 residues. The CDR3 loop reads CASSQGSVKTGVRSPLHF. The CDR3 DNA reads as TGCGCCAGCAGCCAAGGCTCCGTCAAGACAGGGGTGCGCTCACCCCTCCACTTT.

The chain employs TRBV14 and TRBJ1-1; D not certain. The CDR3 length is 13 residues. The V end lost 1 base, the J end lost 10 bases, and 13 bases lay between the germline ends. CDR1 is SGHDN and CDR2 is FVKESK in the germline V gene. The CDR3 DNA reads as TGTGCCAGCAGCCAAGTCCAACAGTCCGTAGCTTTCTTT. Its protein product is CASSQVQQSVAFF.

In its sample, this clone was seen once. The CDR3, as DNA: TGTGCCATCAGTGAGTCGTCCCTTAGATTAGGGGACACTGAAGCTTTCTTT. Translated, it gives CAISESSLRLGDTEAFF. The V call is TRBV10-3, the J call TRBJ1-1, with D tentatively TRBD1 (5 bases). The ends were cut back, 0 bases at V and 3 bases at J, with 17 bases in the middle. This CDR3 comprises 17 residues. Germline lookup yields CDR1 ENHRY and CDR2 SYGVKD.

The V gene is TRBV21-1, the J gene TRBJ1-2; the table gives TRBD1 as D, unverified against the DNA. TRBV21-1 is a pseudogene. The CDR3 is made up of 15 amino acids. For the CDR3, the DNA is TGTGCCAGCAGCAAAGTGGCCCAGGTGGTGGGTGGCTACACCTTC. Its translation is CASSKVAQVVGGYTF.

CDR3 residues: CASSPLGGQGQSNYGYTF. In nucleotides, the CDR3 is TGTGCCAGCAGCCCCCTCGGCGGACAGGGTCAGAGTAACTATGGCTACACCTTC. V and J are TRBV5-4 and TRBJ1-2, with TRBD1 matching 8 bases. CDR1 SGHNT and CDR2 YYREEE come from the germline V gene (reference sequence). This CDR3 comprises 18 residues. Losses at the gene ends were 4 bases for V and 1 base for J; bases not matched to a gene: 15.

DNA for the CDR3: TGCAGCACCCAGCTAGCGGGGGTCACAGATACGCAGTATTTT. Its protein product is CSTQLAGVTDTQYF. The genes are TRBV29-1 and TRBJ2-3, with TRBD2 matching 10 bases. V dropped 8 bases and J dropped 2; count of bases not matched to a gene: 7. The CDR3 totals 14 residues. Germline CDR1 and CDR2: SQVTM and ANQGSEA.

The chain has TRBV29-1 and TRBJ1-1, with 7 bases identical to TRBD1. Losses at the gene ends were 4 bases for V and 6 bases for J; bases not matched to a gene: 5. The V gene's germline CDR1 is SQVTM and CDR2 ANQGSEA. This CDR3 contains 12 residues. CDR3 DNA: TGCAGCGTTGTTGGACAGGCCCCTGAAGCTTTCTTT. As protein: CSVVGQAPEAFF.

This rearrangement joins TRBV27 to TRBJ1-1; D may be TRBD1 (5 bases). V lost 5 bases, J lost 3 bases, and 22 bases lay in between. The CDR3 has 17 amino acids. CDR1 and CDR2 from the germline V gene are MNHEY and SMNVEV (reference sequence). The CDR3 nucleotides read TGTGCCAGCAGTGACCCCCCCGACAGCCCCGAGTACACTGAAGCTTTCTTT. Its protein product is CASSDPPDSPEYTEAFF.

A few counts support this clone. The chain has TRBV19 and TRBJ1-6, with 7 bases matching TRBD1. Trimming cost V 6 bases and J 7 bases; bases outside gene matches: 6. The CDR3 length is 14 residues. In germline, CDR1 is LNHDA, CDR2 SQIVND (reference sequence). CDR3 loop: CASSATGSNSPLHF. CDR3 sequence (DNA): TGTGCCAGTAGCGCGACAGGGTCAAATTCACCCCTCCACTTT.

This sequence joins TRBV11-3 and TRBJ2-1, with a possible D match to TRBD2 (6 bases). V lost 4 bases, J lost 9 bases, and 16 bases lay in between. CDR1 is SGHNT and CDR2 is YENEEA in the germline V gene. The CDR3 extends over 14 amino acids. CDR3 residues: CASSSRRGNTEQFF. In DNA form, the CDR3 reads TGTGCCAGCAGCTCGCGTCGGGGGAACACTGAGCAGTTCTTC.

This clone has more than one count but fewer than ten. This chain connects TRBV6-5 to TRBJ2-7, with a tentative D call TRBD1 (5 bases). Germline loops: CDR1 MNHEY, CDR2 SVGAGI. Between the trimmed V and J ends, which lost 6 bases and 6 bases, there was a span of 9 bases. The CDR3 covers 11 residues. In DNA form, the CDR3 reads TGTGCCAGCAGCATCCAGGGCGAGCAGTACTTC. It codes for CASSIQGEQYF.

The chain couples TRBV10-3 to TRBJ2-5, with 14 bases identical to TRBD2. Germline V gives CDR1 ENHRY, CDR2 SYGVKD. The CDR3 runs 15 residues. After removal of 4 bases from V and 3 bases from J, the junction contained 1 base not matched to a gene. The CDR3 spells CAISVGLAGEETQYF. The CDR3 DNA reads as TGTGCCATCAGTGTGGGACTAGCGGGAGAAGAGACCCAGTACTTC.

The chain has TRBV4-1 and TRBJ1-1; D remains ambiguous. Per germline, CDR1 MGHRA and CDR2 YSYEKL. Trimming took off 6 bases at V and 0 bases at J, with 8 bases between the two ends. The CDR3 spans 13 residues. The chain's CDR3 is CASSLQMNTEAFF. The CDR3 DNA reads TGCGCCAGCAGTCTACAGATGAACACTGAAGCTTTCTTT.

This sequence joins TRBV25-1 and TRBJ2-7, with unresolved D. CDR3 length equals 13 residues. From germline, CDR1 is MGHDK and CDR2 SYGVNS. Trimming pared 1 base from V and 1 base from J, leaving 5 bases between. The CDR3 coding sequence is TGTGCCAGCAGTGAATTTAATTCCTACGAGCAGTACTTC. It yields the protein CASSEFNSYEQYF.

The genes are TRBV5-1 and TRBJ2-4; TRBD1 agrees at 7 bases. Germline V CDR1 and CDR2: SGHRS, YFSETQ. The CDR3 contains 14 residues. Trimming at V came to 1 base and at J to 6 bases, leaving 4 bases not matched to a gene. CDR3 sequence reads: CASSLQGEGNIQYF. CDR3 nucleotide sequence: TGCGCCAGCAGCTTGCAGGGGGAAGGAAACATTCAGTACTTC.

The gene calls are TRBV5-1 and TRBJ1-1; D perhaps matches TRBD1 (6 bases). CDR3 length equals 14 residues. The germline V gene encodes CDR1 SGHRS and CDR2 YFSETQ. Deletions cut 2 bases from V and 7 bases from J, with 15 bases between. DNA of the CDR3: TGCGCCAGCAGCTTACAGGGAGTTCTAAATGAAGCTTTCTTT. Translating it yields CASSLQGVLNEAFF. The full variable domain, rest sourced from reference TRBV5-1 and TRBJ1-1, is KAGVTQTPRYLIKTRGQQVTLSCSPISGHRSVSWYQQTPGQGLQFLFEYFSETQRNKGNFPGRFSGRQFSNSRSEMNVSTLELGDSALYLCASSLQGVLNEAFFGQGTRLTVV.

The chain has TRBV9 and TRBJ2-1; D may be TRBD2 (6 bases). V was pared by 3 bases and J by 6 bases, with 16 bases between. Germline CDR1 reads SGDLS; CDR2 reads YYNGEE. CDR3 length: 15 residues. This CDR3 is CASSEFGGNVNEQFF. CDR3 in DNA: TGTGCCAGCAGCGAGTTCGGCGGGAACGTCAATGAGCAGTTCTTC.

This clone was seen only a few times. V is TRBV3-1 (or the pseudogene TRBV3-2) and J is TRBJ1-5; TRBD1 is a possible D gene (5 bases). The germline V gene encodes CDR1 LGHDT and CDR2 YNNKEL (reference sequence). There are 16 residues in the CDR3. Trimming pared 1 base from V and 3 bases from J, leaving 13 bases between. CDR3 loop: CASSQGFLRDNQPQHF. The DNA for the CDR3 is TGTGCCAGCAGCCAAGGGTTTCTCAGGGACAATCAGCCCCAGCATTTT.

This clone occurred a few times. The chain carries TRBV5-4 and TRBJ1-3; 8 bases are a match to TRBD1. The CDR3 contains 15 residues. Germline lookup yields CDR1 SGHNT and CDR2 YYREEE (reference sequence). The V and J ends lost 5 bases and 2 bases, in that order; junction bases with no gene match: 6. This CDR3 is CASREGQVAGNTIYF. In DNA, the CDR3 is TGTGCCAGCAGAGAGGGACAGGTCGCTGGAAACACCATATATTTT.

The V and J genes are TRBV18 and TRBJ2-5, with D possibly being TRBD1 (6 bases). CDR1 is KGHSH and CDR2 is LQKENI in the germline V gene. The ends were cut back, 6 bases at V and 5 bases at J, with 16 bases in the middle. The length of the CDR3 is 14 residues. The CDR3 sequence: CASSPPEGQETQYF. CDR3 nucleotides: TGTGCCAGCTCCCCTCCAGAAGGACAGGAGACCCAGTACTTC.

The V and J genes are TRBV27 and TRBJ2-1; 9 bases align to TRBD2. Germline V CDR1 and CDR2: MNHEY, SMNVEV (reference sequence). CDR3 length: 18 amino acids. The V and J ends lost 0 bases and 5 bases, in that order; junction bases with no gene match: 11. The CDR3 region is CASSLSISSGSGNNEQFF. The CDR3 DNA is TGTGCCAGCAGTTTATCGATCAGTAGCGGGAGTGGGAACAATGAGCAGTTCTTC.

In DNA form, the CDR3 reads TGTGCCAGCGCCGCTGGGGACAGGGAATCCTACGAGCAGTACTTC. It encodes CASAAGDRESYEQYF. The chain combines TRBV6-4 with TRBJ2-7, with 9 bases that match TRBD1. This CDR3 has 15 residues. V lost 8 bases to trimming and J lost 1 base; unmatched junction nucleotides: 9. Germline-derived CDR1 and CDR2 are MRHNA and SNTAGT.

The rearrangement links TRBV4-1 to TRBJ1-4; D is uncertain. The V end lost 0 bases, the J end lost 6 bases, and 17 bases lay between the germline ends. This CDR3 contains 17 residues. In germline, CDR1 is MGHRA, CDR2 YSYEKL. CDR3 nucleotides: TGCGCCAGCAGCCAAGATAAGGCTGGACTCCCGGATGAAAAACTGTTTTTT. Encoded protein: CASSQDKAGLPDEKLFF.

The rearrangement uses TRBV5-1 and TRBJ2-1, with TRBD1 identical over 9 bases. The CDR3 runs 13 residues. V gave up 1 base and J gave up 8 bases; unmatched junction bases: 1. CDR1 and CDR2 from the germline V gene are SGHRS and YFSETQ. The CDR3 DNA reads as TGCGCCAGCAGCTTGACAGGGGGCCATGAGCAGTTCTTC. It specifies CASSLTGGHEQFF.

The chain recombines TRBV27 with TRBJ1-5; perhaps TRBD1 as D (5 bases). From germline, CDR1 is MNHEY and CDR2 SMNVEV (reference sequence). The CDR3 spans 12 residues. V was cut by 5 bases and J by 4 bases, with 6 bases left in between. The CDR3 bases are TGTGCCAGCAGTCCAGGGAATCAGCCCCAGCATTTT. Encoded protein: CASSPGNQPQHF.

The J gene is TRBJ1-4, the V gene TRBV18; 7 bases match TRBD1. V trimming: 4 bases; J trimming: 6 bases; junction bases outside the gene matches: 11. Looked up from germline, CDR1 is KGHSH and CDR2 is LQKENI. The CDR3 sequence is 16 residues long. CDR3 protein: CASSLWGYDRDEKLFF. CDR3 DNA sequence: TGTGCCAGCTCACTATGGGGCTATGACAGGGATGAAAAACTGTTTTTT.

The chain couples TRBV4-1 to TRBJ2-3; 7 nucleotides match TRBD1. Unmatched junction bases numbered 4, after V lost 1 base and J lost 6 bases. The germline CDR1 and CDR2 sequences are MGHRA and YSYEKL. This CDR3 region has 14 residues. The CDR3 here is CASSQGIRGDTQYF. DNA for the CDR3: TGCGCCAGCAGCCAAGGAATCAGGGGGGATACGCAGTATTTT.